This T cell receptor (beta chain) was identified in a study of CXCR3-negative and CXCR3-positive naive CD8 T cells (dated by TCRdb to the late 2010s). For context, the study as a whole: Roughly 140 million TRB reads were obtained in total, roughly 1.5 +/- 0.3 million reads per library. Diversity and physicochemical repertoire analyses covered roughly eleven donors pooled from two independent experiments. Naive subsets from 5 or 6 donors and memory cells from 3 donors were included in the TRBV-TRBJ cluster analysis. Study-level results and caveats: CXCR3 expression partially decreased after cryopreservation, so most assays used freshly isolated PBMCs. TRB CDR3s from CXCR3-positive naive cells showed higher hydrophobicity (lower Kidera factor 4), lower energy, and higher strength and volume indices than CXCR3-negative naive cells. Because surface CD5, which has been linked to self-reactivity in mice, was comparable between naive subsets, TCR interaction strength was also inferred from TRB CDR3 physicochemical properties. Comparably high repertoire diversity was found in both naive subsets, whereas much lower repertoire diversity was found in memory CD8+ T cells. Similar TRBV-TRBJ usage was shown by naive CXCR3-negative and CXCR3-positive cells from the same donor, whereas distinct patterns were shown by memory cells.

Comments on this clonotype: The specificity of this receptor is unknown.

Sequencing took place on a NextSeq 550. The Human TCR Profiling Kit (MiLaboratory) was used to prepare UMI-labeled 5' RACE TRB cDNA libraries. cDNA synthesis used the entire amount of extracted RNA, and PCR amplification then used the entire amount of cDNA produced. The libraries were made side by side, with each library going through the same number of PCR cycles. Per the original workflow: With a minimum of two reads required per UMI, MIGEC and MiXCR pulled out about 50,000 +/- 10,000 unique UMI-labeled TRB cDNA molecules from each library. On average, approximately 40,000 +/- 10,000 functional in-frame TRB CDR3 nucleotide clonotypes lacking stop codons were found per library. After downsampling to 5000 UMI-labeled TRB molecules per sample, diversity metrics, including normalized Shannon-Wiener and Chao1, were computed in VDJtools. VDJtools computed clonotype-size-weighted physicochemical properties of the central five CDR3 residues: interaction energy, strength, volume and Kidera factor 4. With the reads reprocessed by TCRdb, a single entry stands for each CDR3 protein sequence and no DNA is reported. TCRdb, rather than the study authors, made the V and J calls. The table kept for this sample lists roughly 120,000 distinct CDR3 sequences. Roughly 0.6% of the sample comes from the top ten.

The CDR1 and CDR2 encoded by the germline V gene (reference sequence) are SEHNR and FQNEAQ. The CDR3 spans 14 residues, from the cysteine through the phenylalanine. No DNA sequence is on record. Each CD8+ T cell subset was flow-sorted in triplicate, with roughly 330,000 cells per subset placed directly into RLT lysis buffer. To exclude memory contaminants, naive CD8+ T cells were stringently defined as CD45RO-CCR7+CD27+CD95-. Using standard density gradient centrifugation, peripheral blood mononuclear cells were isolated from buffy coats. A FACSAria III was used to flow-sort naive CD8+ T cells into CXCR3-negative and CXCR3-positive populations. An RNeasy Mini Kit was used to extract total RNA from the sorted cells.

The V and J segments used are TRBV7-9 and TRBJ2-7; without DNA, the TCRdb call of TRBD1 cannot be checked. The TCR comes from a human donor in good health. Some clones in this sample may be carry-over from other donors' samples. Material: naive CXCR3+ CD8+ T cells from blood. What this sample's cell subset or site label stands for: CD45RO-CCR7+CD27+CD95- naive CD8+ T cells expressing CXCR3 (TNR3+). The CDR3 in this case is CASSATGGGYEQYF.